This paragraph covers one T cell receptor (beta chain) sequence. These data come from a study of cytomegalovirus exposure and HLA in healthy donors. Germline V CDR1 and CDR2: LNHNV, YYDKDF (reference sequence). V was pared by 3 bases and J by 8 bases, with 6 bases of the junction left unmatched. The CDR3 totals 14 residues. Primers for the PCR totalled 60 Vbeta and 13 Jbeta. Produced via immunoSEQ multiplex PCR; TCRdb's table is partial and in-frame only. This table holds about 150,000 clones, roughly 75% found once. V usage is TRBV15 and J usage is TRBJ1-4; 7 bases align to TRBD1. The sample consisted of PBMCs. The sequence came from a man aged 18 to 30 in good health and CMV-seronegative. CDR3 DNA sequence: TGTGCCACCAGCAGTACAGGGGTGGAGGAAAAACTGTTTTTT. Its protein product is CATSSTGVEEKLFF.